This entry features one T cell receptor (beta chain) sequence. Its cognate antigen is unknown. CDR1 SGHTA and CDR2 FQGNSA come from the germline V gene. The CDR3 sequence is 13 residues long. The V and J ends lost 3 bases and 5 bases respectively, with 8 bases between them. Next came a second PCR, run for roughly 6 to 11 cycles, which used a sample-barcoded 5' primer along with a J-beta primer mix. TCRdb passed the 5' RACE reads through MiXCR, listing each CDR3 protein once. The repertoire holds about 670,000 distinct CDR3 sequences, with around 41% as singletons. This sample is part of a study of blood T cells in healthy people across ages. About 10 milliliters of peripheral blood were drawn from each donor. Broader study findings: Naive and antigen-experienced cells could not be conclusively compared, given unsorted PBMCs.

Specimen: blood. The rearrangement uses TRBV7-2 and TRBJ2-1; D is ambiguous. This clonotype was sampled from an elderly man in good health. As DNA, the CDR3 is TGTACCAGCAGCTTGGGCACTCACAATGAGCAGTTCTTC. This sequence encodes CTSSLGTHNEQFF.